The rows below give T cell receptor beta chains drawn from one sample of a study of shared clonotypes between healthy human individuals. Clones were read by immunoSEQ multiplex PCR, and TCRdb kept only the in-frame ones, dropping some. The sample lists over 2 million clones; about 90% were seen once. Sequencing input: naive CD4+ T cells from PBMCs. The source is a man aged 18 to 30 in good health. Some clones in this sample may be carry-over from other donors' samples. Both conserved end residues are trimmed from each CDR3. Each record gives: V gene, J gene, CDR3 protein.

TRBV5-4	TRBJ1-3	ASSSAPGQGNTIY
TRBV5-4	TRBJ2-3	AGSQGAGPYTDTQY
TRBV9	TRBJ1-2	ASSDTGSYGYT
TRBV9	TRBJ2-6	ASKSSGANVLT
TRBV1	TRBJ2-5	TSSEDSPGEQY
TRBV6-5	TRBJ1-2	ASSTGFRYT
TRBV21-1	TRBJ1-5	ASSKGAQDNQPQH
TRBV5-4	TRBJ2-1	ASSLPLAGGAEQF
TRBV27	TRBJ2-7	ASSRRQGATNEQY
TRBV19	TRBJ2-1	ASRGHPNEQF
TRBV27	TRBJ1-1	ASSLSPGQSTKIYTEAF
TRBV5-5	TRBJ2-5	ASSLGRGIGVETQY
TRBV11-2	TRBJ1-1	ASSSNPGRMGAF
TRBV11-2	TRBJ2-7	ASSRPGYSEQY
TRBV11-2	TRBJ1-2	ASSLGQGNYGYT
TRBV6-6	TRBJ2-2	ASSYTTGVTGELF
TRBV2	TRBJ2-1	ASSEIPGDEQF
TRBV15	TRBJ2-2	ATSSRTITGELF
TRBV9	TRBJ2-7	ASSVEAHSYEQY
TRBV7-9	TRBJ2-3	ASSPIGLAGADTQY
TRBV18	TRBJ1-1	ASSPRAENTEAF
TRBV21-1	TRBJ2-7	ASSARTSNYEQY
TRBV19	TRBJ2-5	ASSKAPVGLAGVWETQY
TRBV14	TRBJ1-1	ASSKQGIGTEAF
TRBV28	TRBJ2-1	ASSTLLGLNEQF
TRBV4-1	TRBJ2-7	ASSLGQGTYEQY
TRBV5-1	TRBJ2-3	ASSLGSRTDTQY
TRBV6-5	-	ASKGRTYEQY
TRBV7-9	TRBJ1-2	ASSQTGTYGEGYT
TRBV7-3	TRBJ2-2	ASSLQGSGELF
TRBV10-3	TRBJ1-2	AISEHSTINYGYT
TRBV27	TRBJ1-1	ASSLRGNTEAF
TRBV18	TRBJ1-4	ASSPSPEATNEKLF
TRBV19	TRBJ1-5	ASSIDRYGNQPQH
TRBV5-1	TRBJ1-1	ASSLSGNRVNTEAF
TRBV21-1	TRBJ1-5	ASSKVIYSNQPQH
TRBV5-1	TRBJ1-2	ASSLDPSGGYT
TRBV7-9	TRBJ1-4	ASSSQGTEEKLF
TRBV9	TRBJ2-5	ASSPGQQKETQY
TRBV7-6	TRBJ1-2	ASSSLGGDYGYT
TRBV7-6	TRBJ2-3	ASSPRGGPYTDTQY
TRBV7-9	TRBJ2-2	ASSLAVGTGELF
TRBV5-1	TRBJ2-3	ASSLALVWEGTDTQY